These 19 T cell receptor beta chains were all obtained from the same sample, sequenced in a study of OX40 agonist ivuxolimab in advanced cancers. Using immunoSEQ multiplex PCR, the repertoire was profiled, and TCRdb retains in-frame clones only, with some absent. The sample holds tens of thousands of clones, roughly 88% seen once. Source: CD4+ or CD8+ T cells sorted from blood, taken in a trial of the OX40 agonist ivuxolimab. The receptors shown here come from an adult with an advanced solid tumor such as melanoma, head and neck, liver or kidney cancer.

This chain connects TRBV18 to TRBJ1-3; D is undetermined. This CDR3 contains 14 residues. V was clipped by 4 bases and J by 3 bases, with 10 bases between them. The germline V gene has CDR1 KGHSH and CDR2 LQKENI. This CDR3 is CASSREPFGNTIYF. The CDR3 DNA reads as TGTGCCAGCTCACGAGAGCCATTTGGAAACACCATATATTTT.

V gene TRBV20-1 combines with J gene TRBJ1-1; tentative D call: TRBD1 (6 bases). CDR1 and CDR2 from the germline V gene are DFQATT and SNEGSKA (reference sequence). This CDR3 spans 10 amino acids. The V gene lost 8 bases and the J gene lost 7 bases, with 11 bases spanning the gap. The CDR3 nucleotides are TGCAGTTCAGGGGAGGTTGAAGCTTTCTTT. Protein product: CSSGEVEAFF.

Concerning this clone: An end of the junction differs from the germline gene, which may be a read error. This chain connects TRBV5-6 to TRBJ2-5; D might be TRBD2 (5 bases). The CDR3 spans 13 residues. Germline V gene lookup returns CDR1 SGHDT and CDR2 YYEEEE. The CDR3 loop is CASSFGEQGTQYF. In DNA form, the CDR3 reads TGTGCCAGCAGCTTCGGGGAGCAAGGGACCCAGTACTTC. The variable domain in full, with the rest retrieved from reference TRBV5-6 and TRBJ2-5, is DAGVTQSPTHLIKTRGQQVTLRCSPKSGHDTVSWYQQALGQGPQFIFQYYEEEERQRGNFPDRFSGHQFPNYSSELNVNALLLGDSALYLCASSFGEQGTQYFGPGTRLLVL.

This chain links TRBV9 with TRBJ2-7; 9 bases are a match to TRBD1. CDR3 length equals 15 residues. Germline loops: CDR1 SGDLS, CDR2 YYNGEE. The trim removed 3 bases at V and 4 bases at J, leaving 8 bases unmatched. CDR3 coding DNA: TGTGCCAGCAGCGCCTCCGGGACAGGGCTGTACGAGCAGTACTTC. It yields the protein CASSASGTGLYEQYF.

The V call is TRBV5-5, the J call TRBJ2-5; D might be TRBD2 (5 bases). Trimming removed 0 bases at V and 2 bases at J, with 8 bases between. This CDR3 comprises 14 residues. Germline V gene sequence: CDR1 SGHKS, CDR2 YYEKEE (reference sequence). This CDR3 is CASSLGGRQETQYF. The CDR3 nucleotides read TGTGCCAGCAGCTTGGGAGGGCGACAAGAGACCCAGTACTTC.

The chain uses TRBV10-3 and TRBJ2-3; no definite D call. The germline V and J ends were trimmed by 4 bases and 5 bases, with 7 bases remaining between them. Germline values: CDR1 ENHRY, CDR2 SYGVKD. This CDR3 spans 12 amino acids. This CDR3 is CAISVREDTQYF. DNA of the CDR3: TGTGCCATCAGTGTGCGAGAAGATACGCAGTATTTT.

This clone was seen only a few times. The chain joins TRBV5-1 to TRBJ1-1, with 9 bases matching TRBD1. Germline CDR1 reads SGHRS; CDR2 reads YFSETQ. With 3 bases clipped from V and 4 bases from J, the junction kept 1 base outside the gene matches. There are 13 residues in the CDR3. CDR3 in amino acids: CASSSTGGTEAFF. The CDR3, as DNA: TGCGCCAGCAGCTCGACAGGGGGCACTGAAGCTTTCTTT.

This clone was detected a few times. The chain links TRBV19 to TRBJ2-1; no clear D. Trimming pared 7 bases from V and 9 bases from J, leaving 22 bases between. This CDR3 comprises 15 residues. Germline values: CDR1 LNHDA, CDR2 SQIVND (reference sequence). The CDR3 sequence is CASIESAGSPREQFF. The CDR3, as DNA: TGTGCCAGTATAGAGTCCGCCGGTAGTCCTCGTGAGCAGTTCTTC. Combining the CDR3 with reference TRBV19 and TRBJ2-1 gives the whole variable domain DGGITQSPKYLFRKEGQNVTLSCEQNLNHDAMYWYRQDPGQGLRLIYYSQIVNDFQKGDIAEGYSVSREKKESFPLTVTSAQKNPTAFYLCASIESAGSPREQFFGPGTRLTVL.

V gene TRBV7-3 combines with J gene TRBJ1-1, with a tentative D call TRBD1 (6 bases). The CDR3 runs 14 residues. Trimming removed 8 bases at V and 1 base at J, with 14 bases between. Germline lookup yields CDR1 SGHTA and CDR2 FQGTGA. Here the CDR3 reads CASSEQGGNTEAFF. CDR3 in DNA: TGTGCCAGCTCGGAACAGGGCGGGAACACTGAAGCTTTCTTT.

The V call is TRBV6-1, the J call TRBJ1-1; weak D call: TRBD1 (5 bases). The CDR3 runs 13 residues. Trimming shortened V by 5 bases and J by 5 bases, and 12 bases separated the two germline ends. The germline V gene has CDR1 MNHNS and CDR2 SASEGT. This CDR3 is CASSTGLETEAFF. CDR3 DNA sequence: TGTGCCAGCAGTACAGGTCTAGAGACTGAAGCTTTCTTT.

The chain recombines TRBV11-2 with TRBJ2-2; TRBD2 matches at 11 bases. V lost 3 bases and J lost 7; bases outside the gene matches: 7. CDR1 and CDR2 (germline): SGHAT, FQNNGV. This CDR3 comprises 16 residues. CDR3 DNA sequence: TGTGCCAGCAGCTTGGGACTAGCGGCAAATGGCGGGGAGCTGTTTTTT. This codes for CASSLGLAANGGELFF. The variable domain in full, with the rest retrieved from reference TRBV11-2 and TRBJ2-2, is EAGVAQSPRYKIIEKRQSVAFWCNPISGHATLYWYQQILGQGPKLLIQFQNNGVVDDSQLPKDRFSAERLKGVDSTLKIQPAKLEDSAVYLCASSLGLAANGGELFFGEGSRLTVL.

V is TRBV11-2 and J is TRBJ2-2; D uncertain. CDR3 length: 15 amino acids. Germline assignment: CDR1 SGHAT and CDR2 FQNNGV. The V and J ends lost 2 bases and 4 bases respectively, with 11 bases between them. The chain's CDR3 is CASSLSSSFTGELFF. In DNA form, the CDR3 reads TGTGCCAGCAGCTTATCCTCCAGCTTCACCGGGGAGCTGTTTTTT.

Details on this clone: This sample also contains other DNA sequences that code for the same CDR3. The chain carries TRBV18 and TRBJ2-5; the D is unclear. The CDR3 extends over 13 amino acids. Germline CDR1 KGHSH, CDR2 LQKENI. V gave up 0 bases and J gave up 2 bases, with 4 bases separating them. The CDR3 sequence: CASSPPGQETQYF. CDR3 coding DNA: TGTGCCAGCTCACCACCGGGACAAGAGACCCAGTACTTC.

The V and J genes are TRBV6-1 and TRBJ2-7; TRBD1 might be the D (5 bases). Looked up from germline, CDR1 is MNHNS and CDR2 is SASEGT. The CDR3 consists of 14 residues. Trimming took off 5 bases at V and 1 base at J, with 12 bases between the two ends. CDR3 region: CASSSRQPSYEQYF. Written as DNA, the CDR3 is TGTGCCAGCAGTTCCCGACAGCCGTCCTACGAGCAGTACTTC.

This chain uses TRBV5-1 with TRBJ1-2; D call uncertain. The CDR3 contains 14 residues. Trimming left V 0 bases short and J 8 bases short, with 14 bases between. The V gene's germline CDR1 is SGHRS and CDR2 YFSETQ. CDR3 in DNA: TGCGCCAGCAGCTTGGTAAACTTCGAGGGCGGCTACACCTTC. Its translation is CASSLVNFEGGYTF. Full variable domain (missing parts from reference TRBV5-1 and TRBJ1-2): KAGVTQTPRYLIKTRGQQVTLSCSPISGHRSVSWYQQTPGQGLQFLFEYFSETQRNKGNFPGRFSGRQFSNSRSEMNVSTLELGDSALYLCASSLVNFEGGYTFGSGTRLTVV.

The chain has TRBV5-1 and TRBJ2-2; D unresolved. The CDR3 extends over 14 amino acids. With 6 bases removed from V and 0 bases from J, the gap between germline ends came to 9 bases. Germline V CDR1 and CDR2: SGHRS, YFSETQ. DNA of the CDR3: TGCGCCAGCAATAGGGTCGCGAACACCGGGGAGCTGTTTTTT. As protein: CASNRVANTGELFF.

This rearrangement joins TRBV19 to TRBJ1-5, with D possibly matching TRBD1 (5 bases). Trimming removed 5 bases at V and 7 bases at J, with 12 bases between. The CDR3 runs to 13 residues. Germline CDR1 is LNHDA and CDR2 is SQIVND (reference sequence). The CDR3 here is CASSLLQGQPQHF. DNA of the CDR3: TGTGCCAGTAGTCTACTTCAGGGACAGCCCCAGCATTTT.

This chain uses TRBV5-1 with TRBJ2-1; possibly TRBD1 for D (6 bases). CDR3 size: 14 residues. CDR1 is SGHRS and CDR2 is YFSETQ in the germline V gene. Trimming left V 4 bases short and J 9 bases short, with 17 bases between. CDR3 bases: TGCGCCAGCAGCCCGTCAACAGGGTTGGGTGAGCAGTTCTTC. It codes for CASSPSTGLGEQFF.

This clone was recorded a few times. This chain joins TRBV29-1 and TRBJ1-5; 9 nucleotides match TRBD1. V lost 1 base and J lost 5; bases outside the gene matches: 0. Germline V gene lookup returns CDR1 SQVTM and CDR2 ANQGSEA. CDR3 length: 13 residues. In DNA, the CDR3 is TGCAGCGTTGAAGGGACAGGGGATCAGCCCCAGCATTTT. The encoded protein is CSVEGTGDQPQHF.